This T cell receptor (beta chain) derives from a study of control samples from healthy donors and cancer patients. Germline CDR1 and CDR2: MDHEN and SYDVKM. The CDR3 is 13 amino acids. V was cut by 2 bases and J by 3 bases, with 8 bases left in between. Assay used: immunoSEQ multiplex PCR; TCRdb lists only in-frame clones, some missing. The sample holds approximately 170,000 clones, 90% to 95% seen once. Sequencing was performed on blood. The gene calls are TRBV28 and TRBJ2-7; possibly TRBD2 for D (5 bases). The receptor comes from a woman aged 60-75 years in good health. In nucleotides, the CDR3 is TGTGCCAGCAGTTTACGGGAACGCTACGAGCAGTACTTC. Its translation is CASSLRERYEQYF.